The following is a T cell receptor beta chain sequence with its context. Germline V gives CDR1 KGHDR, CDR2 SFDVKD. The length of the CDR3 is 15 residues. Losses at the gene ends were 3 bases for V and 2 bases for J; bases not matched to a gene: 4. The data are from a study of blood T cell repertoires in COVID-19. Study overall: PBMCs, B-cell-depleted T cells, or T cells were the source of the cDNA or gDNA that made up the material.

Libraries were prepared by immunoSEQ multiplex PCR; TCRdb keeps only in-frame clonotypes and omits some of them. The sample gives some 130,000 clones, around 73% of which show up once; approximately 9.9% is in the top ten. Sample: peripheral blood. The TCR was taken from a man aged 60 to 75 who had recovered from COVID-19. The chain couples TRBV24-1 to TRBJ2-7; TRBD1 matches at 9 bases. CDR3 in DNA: TGTGCCACCAGTGATCCGAGGACAGGGGCCTACGAGCAGTACTTC. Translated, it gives CATSDPRTGAYEQYF.